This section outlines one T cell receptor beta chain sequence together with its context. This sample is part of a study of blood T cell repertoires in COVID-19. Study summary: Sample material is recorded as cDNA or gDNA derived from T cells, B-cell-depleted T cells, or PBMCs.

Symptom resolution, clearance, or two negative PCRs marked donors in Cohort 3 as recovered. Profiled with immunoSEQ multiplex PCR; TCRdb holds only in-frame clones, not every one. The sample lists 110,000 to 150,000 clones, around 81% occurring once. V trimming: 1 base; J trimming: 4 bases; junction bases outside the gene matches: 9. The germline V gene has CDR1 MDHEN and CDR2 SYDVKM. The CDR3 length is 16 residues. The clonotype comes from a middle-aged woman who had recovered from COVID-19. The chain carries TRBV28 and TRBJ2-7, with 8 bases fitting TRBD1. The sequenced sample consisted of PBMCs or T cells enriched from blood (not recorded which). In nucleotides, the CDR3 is TGTGCCAGCAGTTTATACGGACAGGGTGAAGGATACGAGCAGTACTTC. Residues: CASSLYGQGEGYEQYF.